One sample yielded the 20 T cell receptor beta chains listed below, sequenced in a study of blood T cell repertoires in COVID-19. Clones were read by immunoSEQ multiplex PCR, and TCRdb kept only the in-frame ones, dropping some. Among a few hundred thousand clones, 85% to 90% were seen once, and the ten largest hold 0.8% to 0.9%. Source material: peripheral blood. These receptors came from a man between 18 and 35 years old with COVID-19, enrolled during active disease.

This rearrangement joins TRBV3-1 (or the pseudogene TRBV3-2) to TRBJ1-1; TRBD1 agrees at 9 bases. This CDR3 comprises 14 residues. The germline V gene has CDR1 LGHDT and CDR2 YNNKEL (reference sequence). Unmatched junction bases numbered 4, after V lost 4 bases and J lost 4 bases. The CDR3 coding sequence is TGTGCCAGCAGCCCCGGACAGGGGTTCACTGAAGCTTTCTTT. It yields the protein CASSPGQGFTEAFF.

The V gene is TRBV27, the J gene TRBJ2-2; possibly TRBD1 for D (6 bases). The germline V and J ends were trimmed by 4 bases and 0 bases, with 9 bases remaining between them. CDR1 is MNHEY, CDR2 SMNVEV, per germline (reference sequence). The length of the CDR3 is 15 residues. CDR3 in DNA: TGTGCCAGCAGTTCCGGGACAACGAACACCGGGGAGCTGTTTTTT. Translated: CASSSGTTNTGELFF.

The count of this clone is one. CDR3 nucleotides: TGTGCCAGCACCCGGAGCGACTCCTACGAGCAGTACTTC. Translating it yields CASTRSDSYEQYF. The V call is TRBV7-9, the J call TRBJ2-7; no firm D call. The CDR3 runs to 13 residues. The V gene's germline CDR1 is SEHNR and CDR2 FQNEAQ (reference sequence). V shed 7 bases and J shed 0 bases, with 10 bases lying between them.

The genes are TRBV11-2 and TRBJ2-6; 10 positions match TRBD2. The CDR3 has 17 residues. CDR1 and CDR2 from the germline V gene are SGHAT and FQNNGV. The V segment lost 7 bases and the J segment 0 bases; nucleotides outside the gene matches: 6. The CDR3 loop reads CASNRLAGISGANVLTF. The CDR3 DNA is TGTGCCAGCAACCGACTAGCGGGTATCTCTGGGGCCAACGTCCTGACTTTC.

This clone was counted between two and nine times. The J gene is TRBJ2-7, the V gene TRBV3-1 (or the pseudogene TRBV3-2); D call uncertain. The CDR3 is made up of 13 amino acids. Germline V gives CDR1 LGHDT, CDR2 YNNKEL (reference sequence). Trimming removed 1 base from V and 7 bases from J, with 11 bases in between. The chain's CDR3 is CASSQAPLREQYF. CDR3 sequence (DNA): TGTGCCAGCAGCCAAGCGCCCCTTCGGGAGCAGTACTTC.

The chain has TRBV10-1 and TRBJ2-1, with TRBD1 matching 9 bases. This CDR3 region has 14 residues. Germline values: CDR1 WNHNN, CDR2 SYGVQD (reference sequence). The junction had 9 bases not matched to a gene; V was cut back by 6 bases and J by 9 bases. Written as DNA, the CDR3 is TGCGCCAGCAGACCCGGGACAGGGTGGGGTGAGCAGTTCTTC. Its translation is CASRPGTGWGEQFF.

V usage is TRBV5-4 and J usage is TRBJ2-7; D uncertain. The V gene lost 1 base and the J gene lost 1 base, with 12 bases spanning the gap. Germline values: CDR1 SGHNT, CDR2 YYREEE (reference sequence). The CDR3 is 15 residues long. CDR3 DNA sequence: TGTGCCAGCAGCTTGTCTAACTCTATTTCCTACGAGCAGTACTTC. Translated, it gives CASSLSNSISYEQYF.

This clone was found once. V gene TRBV7-9 combines with J gene TRBJ2-5, with 7 bases matching TRBD1. Trimming at V came to 1 base and at J to 0 bases, leaving 2 bases not matched to a gene. The germline V gene has CDR1 SEHNR and CDR2 FQNEAQ (reference sequence). This CDR3 has 15 amino acids. The CDR3 loop is CASSLGGQDQETQYF. CDR3 in DNA: TGTGCCAGCAGCTTAGGCGGACAGGACCAAGAGACCCAGTACTTC.

The chain links TRBV7-2 to TRBJ2-2; TRBD2 matches 12 bases. Per the germline V gene, CDR1 is SGHTA and CDR2 is FQGNSA. There are 15 residues in the CDR3. The trim removed 6 bases at V and 3 bases at J, leaving 2 bases unmatched. The CDR3 sequence is CASRTSGGHTGELFF. In DNA form, the CDR3 reads TGTGCCAGCAGGACTAGCGGGGGCCACACCGGGGAGCTGTTTTTT.

The CDR3 is CASLGGASGAYEQYF. The DNA of the CDR3 is TGTGCCAGTCTGGGCGGGGCTAGCGGAGCCTACGAGCAGTACTTC. This rearrangement joins TRBV2 to TRBJ2-7, with 7 bases aligning to TRBD2. CDR1 is SNHLY and CDR2 is FYNNEI in the germline V gene. The ends lost 9 bases at V and 2 bases at J; junction bases unmatched: 13. The CDR3 has 15 amino acids.

The chain is built from TRBV18 and TRBJ2-1, with 7 bases that match TRBD2. There are 16 residues in the CDR3. The junction had 5 bases not matched to a gene; V was cut back by 0 bases and J by 3 bases. The germline gives CDR1 KGHSH, CDR2 LQKENI. In nucleotides, the CDR3 is TGTGCCAGCTCACCACCGGGAGGGCTTTACTACAATGAGCAGTTCTTC. Translating it yields CASSPPGGLYYNEQFF.

The chain's CDR3 is CASRSTGSIYGYTF. The CDR3 region has the DNA TGTGCCAGCAGGTCGACAGGGAGCATCTATGGCTACACCTTC. The rearrangement links TRBV6-5 to TRBJ1-2; 7 nucleotides line up with TRBD1. V lost 6 bases, J lost 4 bases, and 8 bases stayed unmatched. The CDR3 is made up of 14 amino acids. CDR1 and CDR2 (germline): MNHEY, SVGAGI.

The chain has TRBV27 and TRBJ2-3, with TRBD1 matching over 9 bases. V shed 7 bases and J 2 bases; nucleotides not matched to a gene: 7. Germline CDR1 MNHEY, CDR2 SMNVEV (reference sequence). The CDR3 totals 15 residues. Here the CDR3 reads CASTYRGRVTDTQYF. CDR3 coding DNA: TGTGCCAGCACCTACAGGGGGCGAGTCACAGATACGCAGTATTTT.

The chain couples TRBV5-4 to TRBJ2-1; the match to TRBD2 covers 10 bases. Germline CDR1 and CDR2: SGHNT and YYREEE (reference sequence). The CDR3 totals 15 residues. After removal of 0 bases from V and 6 bases from J, the junction contained 3 bases not matched to a gene. CDR3 in amino acids: CASSLDPSGSNEQFF. The DNA of the CDR3 is TGTGCCAGCAGCTTGGATCCTAGCGGGAGCAATGAGCAGTTCTTC. The complete variable domain, with remaining parts taken from reference TRBV5-4 and TRBJ2-1, reads ETGVTQSPTHLIKTRGQQVTLRCSSQSGHNTVSWYQQALGQGPQFIFQYYREEENGRGNFPPRFSGLQFPNYSSELNVNALELDDSALYLCASSLDPSGSNEQFFGPGTRLTVL.

The genes are TRBV19 and TRBJ2-2, with 7 bases lining up with TRBD2. The V gene's germline CDR1 is LNHDA and CDR2 SQIVND (reference sequence). J was trimmed by 7 bases and V by 7 bases; bases with no gene match: 9. CDR3 size: 14 residues. The CDR3 DNA is TGTGCCAGTAAAAGGGAGGGCCTAGTCGGGGAGCTGTTTTTT. It encodes CASKREGLVGELFF.

V gene TRBV7-9 combines with J gene TRBJ1-2, with D unresolved. Trimming cost V 2 bases and J 0 bases, with 4 bases left between them. The CDR3 has 13 residues. From germline, CDR1 is SEHNR and CDR2 FQNEAQ (reference sequence). As DNA, the CDR3 is TGTGCCAGCAGCTTACAGGCTAACTATGGCTACACCTTC. Amino acids: CASSLQANYGYTF.

The chain employs TRBV5-1 and TRBJ2-3, with 11 nucleotides matching TRBD2. The CDR3 consists of 18 residues. Trimming took 2 bases from V and 2 from J; bases not matched to a gene: 10. CDR1 is SGHRS and CDR2 is YFSETQ in the germline V gene. The chain's CDR3 is CASSLQPGLAVITDTQYF. The CDR3 DNA follows: TGCGCCAGCAGCTTACAACCGGGACTAGCGGTGATCACAGATACGCAGTATTTT.

The rearrangement uses TRBV5-4 and TRBJ2-3; 10 nucleotides match TRBD2. Germline V gene lookup returns CDR1 SGHNT and CDR2 YYREEE (reference sequence). The CDR3 is made up of 15 amino acids. Trimming cost V 2 bases and J 6 bases; bases outside gene matches: 6. CDR3 nucleotides: TGTGCCAGCAGCTTAGGTCTAGCGGGAGAGGATACGCAGTATTTT. It translates to CASSLGLAGEDTQYF. Together with reference TRBV5-4 and TRBJ2-3, the CDR3 gives the full variable domain: ETGVTQSPTHLIKTRGQQVTLRCSSQSGHNTVSWYQQALGQGPQFIFQYYREEENGRGNFPPRFSGLQFPNYSSELNVNALELDDSALYLCASSLGLAGEDTQYFGPGTRLTVL.

The chain joins TRBV2 to TRBJ1-6, with 9 bases aligning to TRBD1. CDR3 length equals 15 residues. Germline V gene data show CDR1 as SNHLY and CDR2 as FYNNEI. Trimming removed 9 bases from V and 7 bases from J; junction bases left unmatched: 10. CDR3 amino acids: CASKRTGAGNSPLHF. CDR3 nucleotides: TGTGCCAGTAAAAGGACAGGGGCAGGCAATTCACCCCTCCACTTT.

V gene TRBV19 combines with J gene TRBJ1-1; D is ambiguous. The V end lost 5 bases, the J end lost 6 bases, and 16 bases lay between the germline ends. CDR1 is LNHDA and CDR2 is SQIVND in the germline V gene (reference sequence). The CDR3 loop spans 14 amino acids. The CDR3 is CASSRSTLGAEAFF. CDR3 sequence (DNA): TGTGCCAGTAGTCGAAGTACACTAGGCGCTGAAGCTTTCTTT.